A single sample gave rise to the 9 T cell receptor beta chains below, sequenced in a study of vaccination and CD4 T cells after COVID-19. No antigen has been identified for these receptors. Oncomine TCR Beta short-read sequencing was applied to DNA from cultured CD4+ T cells. One entry per CDR3 protein, called by TCRdb with MiXCR from the PCR reads. The sample holds fewer than 15,000 distinct CDR3 sequences, roughly 80% seen once. Treatment denoted: roughly 10-day PBMC culture with coronavirus spike peptide pools or control peptides (ViraFEST assay). This specimen was CD4+ T cells from blood, cultured in vitro, taken after SARS-CoV-2 vaccination. All receptors derive from a human donor who received a COVID-19 vaccine.

The chain couples TRBV14 to TRBJ2-2; tentative D call: TRBD1 (6 bases). This CDR3 region has 18 residues. From germline, CDR1 is SGHDN and CDR2 FVKESK. V was cut by 2 bases and J by 3 bases, with 19 bases left in between. In DNA form, the CDR3 reads TGTGCCAGCAGCCAATTTGTGCCAGGGACAACTGACACCGGGGAGCTGTTTTTT. Protein: CASSQFVPGTTDTGELFF. Based on the CDR3 plus reference TRBV14 and TRBJ2-2, the full variable domain is EAGVTQFPSHSVIEKGQTVTLRCDPISGHDNLYWYRRVMGKEIKFLLHFVKESKQDESGMPNNRFLAERTGGTYSTLKVQPAELEDSGVYFCASSQFVPGTTDTGELFFGEGSRLTVL.

The genes are TRBV7-9 and TRBJ1-1; D is unresolved. The CDR3 contains 15 residues. V gave up 4 bases and J gave up 4 bases, with 16 bases separating them. Germline V gene lookup returns CDR1 SEHNR and CDR2 FQNEAQ (reference sequence). The DNA of the CDR3 is TGTGCCAGCAGCTCTCCGGCGCGGCGGGGCACTGAAGCTTTCTTT. It yields the protein CASSSPARRGTEAFF.

V usage is TRBV7-6 and J usage is TRBJ1-3; TRBD1 agrees at 7 bases. Germline-derived CDR1 and CDR2 are SGHVS and FNYEAQ. V lost 5 bases, J lost 4 bases, and 14 bases stayed unmatched. The CDR3 covers 17 residues. CDR3 protein: CASSAGRQGVIGNTIYF. The CDR3 DNA follows: TGTGCCAGCAGCGCAGGTCGCCAGGGGGTGATAGGAAACACCATATATTTT.

This clonotype was counted a single time. The chain couples TRBV25-1 to TRBJ2-3; 7 bases map to TRBD1. From germline, CDR1 is MGHDK and CDR2 SYGVNS. J was trimmed by 0 bases and V by 1 base; bases with no gene match: 4. This CDR3 comprises 16 residues. CDR3 nucleotide sequence: TGTGCCAGCAGTGAATTGGACAGGCCTAGCACAGATACGCAGTATTTT. This encodes CASSELDRPSTDTQYF.

The genes are TRBV2 and TRBJ2-7; possibly TRBD2 for D (5 bases). V lost 8 bases to trimming and J lost 3 bases, with 17 bases between them. Germline V gives CDR1 SNHLY, CDR2 FYNNEI. There are 14 residues in the CDR3. The CDR3 sequence is CASYQRRTSYEQYF. CDR3 in DNA: TGTGCCAGCTACCAGCGGCGAACAAGCTACGAGCAGTACTTC.

The rearrangement uses TRBV20-1 and TRBJ1-5; D is unclear. CDR1 is DFQATT, CDR2 SNEGSKA, per germline (reference sequence). Trimming cost V 3 bases and J 3 bases, with 9 bases left between them. This CDR3 is built from 13 residues. CDR3 loop: CSASFQINQPQHF. Written as DNA, the CDR3 is TGCAGTGCTAGTTTCCAAATCAATCAGCCCCAGCATTTT.

In this sample, this clonotype turned up once. This sequence joins TRBV7-8 and TRBJ1-5; D ambiguous. Germline V gene lookup returns CDR1 SGHVS and CDR2 FQNEAQ. This CDR3 is built from 16 residues. Trimming took 7 bases from V and 4 from J, leaving 20 bases between them. The CDR3 sequence: CASTQHWVRENQPQHF. The CDR3 nucleotides read TGTGCCAGCACCCAACATTGGGTCAGAGAGAATCAGCCCCAGCATTTT.

This chain uses TRBV7-9 with TRBJ1-6; D is unclear. Germline assignment: CDR1 SEHNR and CDR2 FQNEAQ (reference sequence). Trimming stripped 3 bases from V and 6 bases from J, with 9 bases between. The CDR3 is 14 amino acids. For the CDR3, the DNA is TGTGCCAGCAGCTTTTTACAGATTAATTCACCCCTCCACTTT. Translation: CASSFLQINSPLHF.

The chain is built from TRBV6-1 and TRBJ1-5; possible D gene TRBD1, 5 bases. V lost 6 bases and J lost 5, with 11 bases in between. The CDR3 is 13 residues long. Germline CDR1 and CDR2: MNHNS and SASEGT. In DNA, the CDR3 is TGTGCCAGCAGCGACAGACCTTATCAGCCCCAGCATTTT. Residues: CASSDRPYQPQHF.